These 30 T cell receptor beta chains were sequenced from one sample in a study of vaccination and CD4 T cells after COVID-19 (dated by TCRdb to the early 2020s). Their target antigens are unknown. The treatment or condition label, as the study defines it: approximately nine-day PBMC culture with coronavirus spike peptide pools or control peptides (ViraFEST assay). The protocol used for the library was PCR. The listed sequencing device is Illumina iSeq 100. At the Johns Hopkins FTIC core, DNA from the cultured CD4+ T cells underwent TCR sequencing with the Oncomine TCR Beta short-read assay. TCRdb reprocessing: public reads trimmed at Q25 with fastp, clones called with MiXCR, in-frame beta chains kept. Identical CDR3 proteins give one entry, which carries the most common genes and DNA. Across this sample there are about 18,000 distinct CDR3 sequences, with roughly 50% seen only once. Clones ranked in the top ten supply roughly 6.3% of the sample.

The sample comprised CD4+ T cells from blood, cultured in vitro. The receptors originated from a human donor who had recovered from COVID-19.

The chain carries TRBV20-1 and TRBJ2-1; 8 bases map to TRBD2. The germline V gene encodes CDR1 DFQATT and CDR2 SNEGSKA (reference sequence). This CDR3 spans 16 amino acids. J lost 7 bases, V lost 2 bases, and 13 bases had no gene match. The CDR3 region is CSARNPSGTSMNEQFF. Here the CDR3 DNA reads TGCAGTGCTAGAAATCCCTCCGGGACTAGTATGAATGAGCAGTTCTTC.

This clonotype was counted only a few times. The chain joins TRBV24-1 to TRBJ2-3, with TRBD2 identical over 9 bases. The CDR3 loop spans 16 amino acids. J gave up 7 bases and V 0 bases, and 7 bases lay outside the gene matches. Germline-derived CDR1 and CDR2 are KGHDR and SFDVKD. The CDR3 spells CATSDLQRSGSYTQYF. The CDR3 DNA follows: TGTGCCACCAGTGATTTGCAGCGTAGCGGGAGTTATACGCAGTATTTT.

The CDR3 loop reads CTSNRGTSRETQYF. In DNA form, the CDR3 reads TGCACCAGCAACCGCGGGACTAGCAGGGAGACCCAGTACTTC. V is TRBV1 and J is TRBJ2-5; TRBD2, the table's D call, lacks a check against the DNA. TRBV1 is labeled a pseudogene. The CDR3 has 14 residues.

The V call is TRBV6-5, the J call TRBJ1-2, with D tentatively TRBD1 (6 bases). There are 16 residues in the CDR3. Germline V gene data show CDR1 as MNHEY and CDR2 as SVGAGI. V lost 0 bases and J 5 bases, leaving 16 bases between the germline ends. In nucleotides, the CDR3 is TGTGCCAGCAGTTACTCTCCCGGACGGGGGGCTTATGGCTACACCTTC. Translating it yields CASSYSPGRGAYGYTF.

The CDR3 protein is CASSLVGDTEAFF. The DNA for the CDR3 is TGTGCCAGCAGCTTAGTTGGGGACACTGAAGCTTTCTTT. The chain employs TRBV7-8 and TRBJ1-1; D is uncertain. Germline V gene lookup returns CDR1 SGHVS and CDR2 FQNEAQ. This CDR3 is built from 13 residues. Trimming cost V 1 base and J 3 bases, with 6 bases left between them.

The V gene is TRBV18, the J gene TRBJ2-1; 9 nucleotides align to TRBD1. The CDR3 is 15 residues long. Germline CDR1 KGHSH, CDR2 LQKENI. V lost 6 bases and J lost 5; bases outside the gene matches: 8. The CDR3 DNA reads as TGTGCCAGCTCCGAACGGACAGGGGAGCACAATGAGCAGTTCTTC. It codes for CASSERTGEHNEQFF.

The chain carries TRBV2 and TRBJ2-3; D perhaps matches TRBD2 (6 bases). The CDR3 has 16 residues. CDR1 and CDR2 (germline): SNHLY, FYNNEI. The V end was cut by 3 bases, the J end by 2 bases, with 15 bases between. CDR3 sequence reads: CASSDNSGPTTDTQYF. The CDR3 nucleotides read TGTGCCAGCAGTGATAATAGCGGACCAACCACAGATACGCAGTATTTT.

The rearrangement links TRBV10-3 to TRBJ2-1; possibly TRBD1 or TRBD2 for D (7 bases each). V dropped 3 bases and J dropped 8 bases, with 17 bases sitting between them. The CDR3 has 15 residues. Germline-derived CDR1 and CDR2 are ENHRY and SYGVKD. The CDR3 reads CAISDRGEGLYEQFF. The CDR3, as DNA: TGTGCCATCAGTGACAGGGGGGAGGGTTTGTATGAGCAGTTCTTC.

This clonotype has only a few counts. The rearrangement uses TRBV20-1 and TRBJ2-2; TRBD1 matches at 8 bases. Germline V gene sequence: CDR1 DFQATT, CDR2 SNEGSKA (reference sequence). The junction had 6 bases not matched to a gene; V was cut back by 0 bases and J by 3 bases. CDR3 length: 16 amino acids. DNA for the CDR3: TGCAGTGCTAGAGATGGGGGACAGGCAGACACCGGGGAGCTGTTTTTT. Its protein is CSARDGGQADTGELFF.

The rearrangement links TRBV19 to TRBJ2-7; D is unresolved. V was clipped by 3 bases and J by 4 bases, with 4 bases between them. The CDR3 spans 11 residues. Germline CDR1 LNHDA, CDR2 SQIVND (reference sequence). In DNA form, the CDR3 reads TGTGCCAGTAGTATGGGATACGAGCAGTACTTC. The encoded protein is CASSMGYEQYF. Full variable domain (missing parts from reference TRBV19 and TRBJ2-7): DGGITQSPKYLFRKEGQNVTLSCEQNLNHDAMYWYRQDPGQGLRLIYYSQIVNDFQKGDIAEGYSVSREKKESFPLTVTSAQKNPTAFYLCASSMGYEQYFGPGTRLTVT.

The V call is TRBV18, the J call TRBJ2-5, with D possibly being TRBD1 (6 bases). Germline CDR1 and CDR2: KGHSH and LQKENI. This CDR3 has 15 amino acids. Trimming took off 4 bases at V and 4 bases at J, with 16 bases between the two ends. The CDR3 sequence is CASSLTGHKAETQYF. The CDR3 DNA reads TGTGCCAGCTCACTAACGGGACATAAGGCAGAGACCCAGTACTTC.

The chain recombines TRBV21-1 with TRBJ1-1; the table assigns TRBD1, which was not confirmed against the DNA. TRBV21-1 constitutes a pseudogene. This CDR3 is built from 14 residues. CDR3 sequence: CASQRGQEYTEAFF. CDR3 nucleotide sequence: TGTGCCAGCCAAAGGGGGCAGGAATACACTGAAGCTTTCTTT.

The gene calls are TRBV3-1 and TRBJ1-5; no clear D gene. Germline values: CDR1 LGHDT, CDR2 YNNKEL (reference sequence). CDR3 length equals 14 residues. V shed 4 bases and J shed 0 bases, with 7 bases lying between them. In nucleotides, the CDR3 is TGTGCCAGCAGCCCGCGAAATAGCAATCAGCCCCAGCATTTT. It codes for CASSPRNSNQPQHF. The whole variable domain, remainder taken from reference TRBV3-1 and TRBJ1-5, is DTAVSQTPKYLVTQMGNDKSIKCEQNLGHDTMYWYKQDSKKFLKIMFSYNNKELIINETVPNRFSPKSPDKAHLNLHINSLELGDSAVYFCASSPRNSNQPQHFGDGTRLSIL.

V gene TRBV6-1 combines with J gene TRBJ1-6; no reliable D call. The CDR3 has 13 residues. Trimming stripped 6 bases from V and 1 base from J, with 4 bases between. Germline V gene lookup returns CDR1 MNHNS and CDR2 SASEGT. For the CDR3, the DNA is TGTGCCAGCAGCAGATCCTATAATTCACCCCTCCACTTT. Protein: CASSRSYNSPLHF.

The chain combines TRBV6-7 with TRBJ2-7, with a weak D call TRBD1 (6 bases). TRBV6-7 counts as an open reading frame of uncertain function. Trimming pared 7 bases from V and 2 bases from J, leaving 18 bases between. The CDR3 loop spans 15 amino acids. CDR3 sequence: CASISEWTDTYEQYF. In nucleotides, the CDR3 is TGTGCCAGCATTTCCGAATGGACAGATACCTACGAGCAGTACTTC.

This clonotype was found once. The rearrangement uses TRBV7-2 and TRBJ2-5; D is unclear. Trimming removed 3 bases from V and 5 bases from J, with 13 bases in between. Germline V gene data show CDR1 as SGHTA and CDR2 as FQGNSA. The CDR3 spans 14 residues. CDR3 DNA sequence: TGTGCCAGCAGCTTTTCGGGTTTTGAGGAGACCCAGTACTTC. This codes for CASSFSGFEETQYF.

This clonotype has a handful of counts. The chain combines TRBV29-1 with TRBJ2-3; no clear D gene. CDR1 SQVTM and CDR2 ANQGSEA come from the germline V gene. Trimming removed 0 bases at V and 0 bases at J, with 13 bases between. The CDR3 runs 16 residues. Here the CDR3 DNA reads TGCAGCGTTGAAGAGGTGTTGGGATTTAGCACAGATACGCAGTATTTT. Protein product: CSVEEVLGFSTDTQYF.

This clonotype was observed a few times. The J gene is TRBJ2-2, the V gene TRBV19, with D unresolved. The length of the CDR3 is 13 residues. Germline values: CDR1 LNHDA, CDR2 SQIVND (reference sequence). V lost 3 bases and J lost 6, with 8 bases in between. In nucleotides, the CDR3 is TGTGCCAGTAGTATGCCCCGGTCCGGGGAGCTGTTTTTT. It is translated as CASSMPRSGELFF. Based on the CDR3 plus reference TRBV19 and TRBJ2-2, the full variable domain is DGGITQSPKYLFRKEGQNVTLSCEQNLNHDAMYWYRQDPGQGLRLIYYSQIVNDFQKGDIAEGYSVSREKKESFPLTVTSAQKNPTAFYLCASSMPRSGELFFGEGSRLTVL.

This chain links TRBV27 with TRBJ1-5; no reliable D call. V lost 3 bases and J 0 bases, leaving 6 bases between the germline ends. The germline V gene has CDR1 MNHEY and CDR2 SMNVEV (reference sequence). There are 14 residues in the CDR3. This chain's CDR3 is CASSLISSNQPQHF. CDR3 nucleotides: TGTGCCAGCAGTTTGATTAGTAGCAATCAGCCCCAGCATTTT.

J is TRBJ2-6 and V is TRBV12-3 or TRBV12-4; 9 nucleotides match TRBD1. This CDR3 has 20 residues. J was trimmed by 0 bases and V by 2 bases; bases with no gene match: 11. CDR3 amino acids: CASSLLLRTGVFSGANVLTF. The CDR3 DNA is TGTGCCAGCAGTTTATTGTTAAGGACAGGGGTCTTCTCTGGGGCCAACGTCCTGACTTTC.

This clonotype was observed a handful of times. The rearrangement joins TRBV19 to TRBJ1-2, with D maybe TRBD1 (5 bases). V was pared by 10 bases and J by 0 bases, with 12 bases between. This CDR3 is 13 amino acids long. The germline CDR1 and CDR2 sequences are LNHDA and SQIVND (reference sequence). CDR3 amino acids: CATRDSSNYGYTF. In DNA, the CDR3 is TGTGCCACCCGAGACAGTTCTAACTATGGCTACACCTTC.

This clonotype was seen just once. The chain links TRBV6-1 to TRBJ2-2, with TRBD1 matching over 7 bases. CDR3 size: 18 residues. The V segment lost 6 bases and the J segment 7 bases; nucleotides outside the gene matches: 20. Germline V gene data show CDR1 as MNHNS and CDR2 as SASEGT. CDR3 sequence reads: CASSQRGQARRPSGELFF. The CDR3 DNA reads as TGTGCCAGCAGCCAACGCGGACAGGCCAGACGTCCAAGCGGGGAGCTGTTTTTT.

This clonotype was counted once. This chain uses TRBV6-2 or TRBV6-3 with TRBJ1-5, with D possibly being TRBD1 (5 bases). V was clipped by 2 bases and J by 4 bases, with 15 bases between them. Germline V gene sequence: CDR1 MNHEY, CDR2 SVGEGT. This CDR3 has 16 residues. Here the CDR3 reads CASSYRTGRTNQPQHF. DNA for the CDR3: TGTGCCAGCAGTTACCGGACGGGACGGACAAATCAGCCCCAGCATTTT.

The chain couples TRBV10-3 to TRBJ2-5; maybe TRBD2 (6 bases). CDR1 and CDR2 (germline): ENHRY, SYGVKD. This CDR3 has 11 amino acids. Between the trimmed V and J ends, which lost 11 bases and 5 bases, there was a span of 12 bases. The CDR3 loop reads CAVRGGETQYF. CDR3 coding DNA: TGTGCCGTACGAGGAGGGGAGACCCAGTACTTC.

This clonotype came up a few times. The V gene is TRBV12-3 or TRBV12-4, the J gene TRBJ2-1, with TRBD2 identical over 12 bases. The CDR3 totals 11 residues. With 8 bases clipped from V and 13 bases from J, the junction kept 3 bases outside the gene matches. CDR3 residues: CASGLAGPQFF. The CDR3 DNA reads as TGTGCCAGCGGACTAGCGGGGCCACAGTTCTTC.

The chain recombines TRBV20-1 with TRBJ2-2; possibly TRBD2 for D (6 bases). The CDR3 extends over 15 amino acids. V lost 0 bases, J lost 1 base, and 9 bases lay in between. Germline lookup yields CDR1 DFQATT and CDR2 SNEGSKA (reference sequence). CDR3: CSAREPGLNTGELFF. DNA of the CDR3: TGCAGTGCTAGAGAACCGGGACTGAACACCGGGGAGCTGTTTTTT.

A few counts support this clonotype. The chain uses TRBV7-2 and TRBJ1-1; D unclear. The germline gives CDR1 SGHTA, CDR2 FQGNSA. The CDR3 length is 14 residues. V was trimmed by 3 bases and J by 3 bases, leaving 11 bases between them. The CDR3 reads CASSLGNWDTEAFF. The CDR3 DNA follows: TGTGCCAGCAGCTTGGGGAATTGGGACACTGAAGCTTTCTTT.

The chain links TRBV5-1 to TRBJ1-5; D is perhaps TRBD1 (6 bases). The V and J ends lost 3 bases and 7 bases respectively, with 11 bases between them. Germline V gives CDR1 SGHRS, CDR2 YFSETQ. The CDR3 consists of 13 residues. The CDR3 DNA is TGCGCCAGCAGCTCTACAGGGCTGCAGCCCCAGCATTTT. It is translated as CASSSTGLQPQHF.

The chain combines TRBV3-1 with TRBJ1-2, with a possible D match to TRBD1 (5 bases). V was shortened by 1 base and J by 8 bases, with 8 bases between the two germline ends. Germline CDR1 reads LGHDT; CDR2 reads YNNKEL (reference sequence). The CDR3 is made up of 12 amino acids. CDR3 sequence (DNA): TGTGCCAGCAGCCAAGTGGGACGGGGCTACACCTTC. Amino acid sequence: CASSQVGRGYTF.

The V and J genes are TRBV6-5 and TRBJ2-2; D possibly corresponds to TRBD1 (6 bases). Germline CDR1 reads MNHEY; CDR2 reads SVGAGI. The V end lost 2 bases, the J end lost 4 bases, and 8 bases lay between the germline ends. This CDR3 region has 14 residues. The CDR3 sequence is CASSYQGITGELFF. The CDR3 DNA reads as TGTGCCAGCAGTTACCAGGGGATCACCGGGGAGCTGTTTTTT.